This is a list of T cell receptor beta chains from one sample in a study of CXCR3-negative and CXCR3-positive naive CD8 T cells. For each CDR3 protein, TCRdb gives one entry from its re-call of the 5' RACE reads, without DNA. Its table lists approximately 100,000 distinct CDR3 sequences. The sample taken for sequencing was naive CXCR3+ CD8+ T cells from blood. All receptors derive from a human donor in good health. Some clones in this sample may be carry-over from other donors' samples. Both conserved end residues are part of each CDR3.

v_call	j_call	cdr3_aa
TRBV7-6	TRBJ2-7	CASSLASGQGSEQYF
TRBV9	TRBJ2-7	CASSVGQASYEQYF
TRBV7-9	TRBJ2-7	CASSFANYEQYF
TRBV7-9	TRBJ2-1	CASSARTGSGNEQFF
TRBV23-1	TRBJ2-7	CASSQSGRGYEQYF
TRBV12-3/TRBV12-4	TRBJ2-3	CASSLSRDTQYF
TRBV28	TRBJ2-3	CASSFTDTQYF
TRBV7-3	TRBJ2-5	CASSLSGGADETQYF
TRBV7-9	TRBJ2-7	CASRHVSYEQYF
TRBV7-2	TRBJ2-5	CASSLPPETQYF
TRBV19	TRBJ2-4	CASTPPGTSGGVAKNIQYF
TRBV7-6	TRBJ2-7	CASSTGSSYEQYF
TRBV7-2	TRBJ1-2	CASSLGHSYGYTF
TRBV14	TRBJ2-3	CASSQVAGGDTQYF
TRBV29-1	TRBJ2-1	CSVEKHLNSYNEQFF
TRBV7-2	TRBJ2-5	CASSGSTGSGTGNQETQYF
TRBV6-2/TRBV6-3	TRBJ2-1	CASSYPAPLSEQFF
TRBV28	TRBJ2-4	CASMRGGIQYF
TRBV7-9	TRBJ2-7	CASSLISGGLSYEQYF
TRBV12-3/TRBV12-4	TRBJ2-5	CASSFRAGGAVTQYF
TRBV6-2/TRBV6-3	TRBJ2-5	CASIRRDSRQETQYF
TRBV6-4	TRBJ2-1	CASSDSSGAHNEQFF
TRBV4-1	TRBJ2-4	CASSHPWRDKNIQYF
TRBV10-3	TRBJ1-6	CAISRDREDSPLHF
TRBV28	TRBJ2-7	CASSSVMLDEQYF
TRBV11-3	TRBJ2-1	CASSLGATRNEQFF
TRBV15	TRBJ2-1	CATLQGSSYNEQFF
TRBV20-1	TRBJ2-1	CSARDPFSSARTNEQFF
TRBV7-9	TRBJ1-2	CASSLVLGDSYGYTF
TRBV12-3/TRBV12-4	TRBJ1-5	CASSRGQGYHQPQHF
TRBV12-3/TRBV12-4	TRBJ2-1	CASSGLGGGFF
TRBV7-2	TRBJ2-7	CASSSPGTGSYEQYF
TRBV10-3	TRBJ2-7	CAISERTGLDEQYF
TRBV7-2	TRBJ1-3	CASSLNQVSGNTIYF
TRBV6-2/TRBV6-3	TRBJ1-1	CASSYGGDTEAFF
TRBV27	TRBJ2-1	CASSLRVGYNEQFF
TRBV7-9	TRBJ2-5	CASSSPANPQYF
TRBV12-3/TRBV12-4	TRBJ2-5	CASSPSLGRGEETQYF
TRBV5-1	TRBJ2-1	CASSSSGESSYNEQFF
TRBV12-3/TRBV12-4	TRBJ2-7	CASSRGTVRTYEQYF
TRBV7-3	TRBJ2-3	CASSLWEDGADTQYF
TRBV23-1	TRBJ2-2	CASSQSADSKYAGELFF
TRBV29-1	TRBJ2-7	CSVAKGDRLDEQYF
TRBV28	TRBJ2-7	CASSLTGTSFYEQYF
TRBV20-1	TRBJ2-7	CSARGVRDNSYEQYF
TRBV19	TRBJ2-1	CASSMEGVNWDNEQFF
TRBV7-6	TRBJ1-6	CASSLEGQRQRVPLHF
TRBV7-9	TRBJ1-5	CASSSDIHSNQPQHF
TRBV7-9	TRBJ2-5	CASSMTGIPQETQYF